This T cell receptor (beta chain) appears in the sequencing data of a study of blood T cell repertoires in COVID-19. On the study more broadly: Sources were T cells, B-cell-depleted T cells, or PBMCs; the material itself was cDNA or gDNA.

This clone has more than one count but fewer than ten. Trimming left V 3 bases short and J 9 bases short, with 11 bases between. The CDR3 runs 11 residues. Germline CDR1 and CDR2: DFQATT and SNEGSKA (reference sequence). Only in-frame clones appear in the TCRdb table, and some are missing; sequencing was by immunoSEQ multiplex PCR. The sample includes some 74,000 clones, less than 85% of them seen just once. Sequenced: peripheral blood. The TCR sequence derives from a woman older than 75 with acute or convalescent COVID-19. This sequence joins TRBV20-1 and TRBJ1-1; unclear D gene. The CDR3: CSASLDLKAFF. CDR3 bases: TGCAGTGCTAGTCTAGACTTGAAAGCTTTCTTT.